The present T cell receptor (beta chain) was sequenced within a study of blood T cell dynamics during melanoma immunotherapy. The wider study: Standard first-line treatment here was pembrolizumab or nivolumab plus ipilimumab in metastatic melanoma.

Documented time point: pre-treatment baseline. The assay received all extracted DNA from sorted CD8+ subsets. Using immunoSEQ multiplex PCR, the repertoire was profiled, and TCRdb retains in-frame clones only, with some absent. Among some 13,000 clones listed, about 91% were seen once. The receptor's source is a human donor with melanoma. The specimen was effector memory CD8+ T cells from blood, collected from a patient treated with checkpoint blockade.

This CDR3 is CASSHDPVIDEKLFF. CDR3 DNA: TGTGCCAGCAGCCACGATCCGGTGATCGATGAAAAACTGTTTTTT. The V and J genes are TRBV14 and TRBJ1-4; D gene ambiguous. The CDR3 extends over 15 amino acids. V gave up 3 bases and J gave up 6 bases, with 14 bases separating them. CDR1 and CDR2 (germline): SGHDN, FVKESK.